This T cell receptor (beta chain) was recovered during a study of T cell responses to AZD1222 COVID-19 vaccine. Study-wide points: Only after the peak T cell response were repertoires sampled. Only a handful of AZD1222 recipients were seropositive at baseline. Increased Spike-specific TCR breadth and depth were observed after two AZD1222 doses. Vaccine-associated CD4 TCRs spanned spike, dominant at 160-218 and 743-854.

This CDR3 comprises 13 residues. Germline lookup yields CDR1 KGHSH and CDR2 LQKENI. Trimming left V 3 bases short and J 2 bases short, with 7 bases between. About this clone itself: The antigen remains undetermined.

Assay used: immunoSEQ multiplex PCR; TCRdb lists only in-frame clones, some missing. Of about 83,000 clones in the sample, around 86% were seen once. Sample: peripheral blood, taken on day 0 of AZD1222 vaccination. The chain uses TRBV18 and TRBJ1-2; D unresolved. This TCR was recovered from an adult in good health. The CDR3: CASSPDANYGYTF. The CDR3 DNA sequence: TGTGCCAGCTCACCTGACGCGAACTATGGCTACACCTTC. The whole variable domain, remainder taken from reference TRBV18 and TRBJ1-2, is NAGVMQNPRHLVRRRGQEARLRCSPMKGHSHVYWYRQLPEEGLKFMVYLQKENIIDESGMPKERFSAEFPKEGPSILRIQQVVRGDSAAYFCASSPDANYGYTFGSGTRLTVV.